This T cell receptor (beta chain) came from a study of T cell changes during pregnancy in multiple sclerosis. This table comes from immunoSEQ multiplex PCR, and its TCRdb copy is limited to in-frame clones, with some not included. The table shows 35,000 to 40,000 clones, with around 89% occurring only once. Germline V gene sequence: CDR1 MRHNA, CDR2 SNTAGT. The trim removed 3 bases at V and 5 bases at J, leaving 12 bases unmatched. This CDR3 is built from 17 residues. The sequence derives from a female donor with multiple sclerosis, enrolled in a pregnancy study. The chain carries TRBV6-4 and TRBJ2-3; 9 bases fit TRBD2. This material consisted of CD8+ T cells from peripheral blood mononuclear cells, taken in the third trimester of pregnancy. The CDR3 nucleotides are TGTGCCAGCAGTGAAGAGGTTGCTAGCGGGGAAGGAGATACGCAGTATTTT. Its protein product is CASSEEVASGEGDTQYF.